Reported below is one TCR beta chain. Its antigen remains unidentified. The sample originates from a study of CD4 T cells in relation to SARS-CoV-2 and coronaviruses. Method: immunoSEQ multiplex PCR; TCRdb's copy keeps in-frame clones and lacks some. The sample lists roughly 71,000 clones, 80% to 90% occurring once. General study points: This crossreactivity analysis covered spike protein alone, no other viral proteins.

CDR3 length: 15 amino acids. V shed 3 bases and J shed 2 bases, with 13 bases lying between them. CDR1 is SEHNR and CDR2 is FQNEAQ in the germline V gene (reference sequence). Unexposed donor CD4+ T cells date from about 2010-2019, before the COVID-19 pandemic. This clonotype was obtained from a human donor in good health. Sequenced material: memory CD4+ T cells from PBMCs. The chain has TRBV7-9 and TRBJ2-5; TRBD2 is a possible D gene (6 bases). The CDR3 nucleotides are TGTGCCAGCAGCTTTGCGGGGATGGAGCAAGAGACCCAGTACTTC. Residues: CASSFAGMEQETQYF.